Listed below are T cell receptor beta chains from one sample, sequenced in a study of T-cell reconstitution after alpha-beta-depleted transplantation in children. MiXCR, applied by TCRdb to the PCR reads, yields one record per CDR3 protein. The sample contains some 300,000 distinct CDR3 sequences, 10% of which appear only once. Here the sequenced sample was PBMCs from the stem cell graft donor, taken from the stem cell graft. These receptors all come from a human donor who donated a stem cell graft to a child with acute lymphoblastic leukemia. The CDR3 runs from the conserved cysteine through the conserved F or W. The D gene is left open where the match is weak. Part of the rows lack a size; the others show once, few, many or a class for expanded clones.

abundance: few
d_gene: NA
j_gene: TRBJ2-7
v_gene: TRBV20-1
CDR3nt: TGCAGTGCTAGAGTAGCGGTCAGCTCCTACGAGCAGTACTTC
CDR3aa: CSARVAVSSYEQYF

abundance: NA
d_gene: TRBD1
j_gene: TRBJ2-2
v_gene: TRBV3-1
CDR3nt: TGTGCCAGCAGCAAGACCGGGACAGCCACCGGGGAGCTGTTTTTT
CDR3aa: CASSKTGTATGELFF

abundance: many
d_gene: TRBD2
j_gene: TRBJ2-7
v_gene: TRBV3-1
CDR3nt: TGTGCCAGCAGCCTAGGAGCGGGAGGGCCGGGCTACGAGCAGTACTTC
CDR3aa: CASSLGAGGPGYEQYF

abundance: NA
d_gene: NA
j_gene: TRBJ2-3
v_gene: TRBV7-9
CDR3nt: TGTGCCAGCAGCAAAAAAGGGAGCACAGATACGCAGTATTTT
CDR3aa: CASSKKGSTDTQYF

abundance: few
d_gene: TRBD2
j_gene: TRBJ2-1
v_gene: TRBV27
CDR3nt: TGTGCCAGCAGGCCCGGGACTAGCGGGATTAGTGAGCAGTTCTTC
CDR3aa: CASRPGTSGISEQFF

abundance: NA
d_gene: TRBD2
j_gene: TRBJ2-7
v_gene: TRBV27
CDR3nt: TGTGCCAGCAGTGGTCTAGCGGAGCTCTACGAGCAGTACTTC
CDR3aa: CASSGLAELYEQYF

abundance: many
d_gene: NA
j_gene: TRBJ2-7
v_gene: TRBV5-1
CDR3nt: TGCGCCAGCAGCTTGGCGGAGCACGAGCAGTACTTC
CDR3aa: CASSLAEHEQYF

abundance: many
d_gene: TRBD2
j_gene: TRBJ2-1
v_gene: TRBV4-1
CDR3nt: TGCGCCAGCAGCCAAGATCAACTAGCGGGAGCCCACAATGAGCAGTTCTTC
CDR3aa: CASSQDQLAGAHNEQFF

abundance: NA
d_gene: NA
j_gene: TRBJ1-5
v_gene: TRBV2
CDR3nt: TGTGCCAGCAGTGAAGCGTCCCCACAGCCCCAGCATTTT
CDR3aa: CASSEASPQPQHF

abundance: NA
d_gene: NA
j_gene: TRBJ1-1
v_gene: TRBV29-1
CDR3nt: TGCAGCGTTGTCGGGCCAGTAGGGGTATCATTCTTGGCCACTGAAGCTTTCTTT
CDR3aa: CSVVGPVGVSFLATEAFF

abundance: many
d_gene: NA
j_gene: TRBJ2-7
v_gene: TRBV20-1
CDR3nt: TGCAGTGCTAGGCGGTACGAGCAGTACTTC
CDR3aa: CSARRYEQYF

abundance: many
d_gene: TRBD1
j_gene: TRBJ2-7
v_gene: TRBV7-9
CDR3nt: TGTGCCAGCAGCTCCAGGACAGGGAGCTCCTACGAGCAGTACTTC
CDR3aa: CASSSRTGSSYEQYF

abundance: few
d_gene: NA
j_gene: TRBJ2-5
v_gene: TRBV6-2/TRBV6-3
CDR3nt: TGTGCCAGCAGTTACTCGGTACAGTTCGTCGTCCAAGAGACCCAGTACTTC
CDR3aa: CASSYSVQFVVQETQYF

abundance: many
d_gene: TRBD2
j_gene: TRBJ2-1
v_gene: TRBV5-1
CDR3nt: TGCGCCAGCAGCCTGGGACTAGCGGGGCACGGAACCACCCTTAGCTCCTACAATGAGCAGTTCTTC
CDR3aa: CASSLGLAGHGTTLSSYNEQFF

abundance: NA
d_gene: NA
j_gene: TRBJ2-5
v_gene: TRBV20-1
CDR3nt: TGCAGTGCTAATAGACAGAACCAAGAGACCCAGTACTTC
CDR3aa: CSANRQNQETQYF

abundance: many
d_gene: TRBD2
j_gene: TRBJ2-7
v_gene: TRBV7-3
CDR3nt: TGTGCCAGCAGCTTAAATAGCGGGAGCTACGAGCAGTACTTC
CDR3aa: CASSLNSGSYEQYF